This is a list of T cell receptor beta chains from one sample in a study of identical twins. Via MiXCR, TCRdb re-called the 5' RACE reads, giving one row per CDR3 protein. The table has about 240,000 distinct CDR3 sequences, about 10% seen once. Sequenced: memory T cells sorted from blood. These receptor sequences come from a man over 45 in good health. CDR3s include the opening cysteine and the closing phenylalanine or tryptophan. The order of the fields is J gene, clone size, V gene, D gene, CDR3 DNA, CDR3 protein. The D gene is left open where the match is weak. Expanded clones get a size class; other rows say once, few or many, or leave the size out.

TRBJ1-1,few,TRBV6-2/TRBV6-3,.,TGTGCCAGCAGTTTCGTGATTATGGGTAACACTGAAGCTTTCTTT,CASSFVIMGNTEAFF
TRBJ2-5,few,TRBV20-1,TRBD2,TGCAGTGCTAGAGCGTCGGGACTAGCGGGAGCCACCCAGTACTTC,CSARASGLAGATQYF
TRBJ2-6,.,TRBV29-1,.,TGCAGCGTTGGGGTCTTGGGGGTAGGGGCCAACGTCCTGACTTTC,CSVGVLGVGANVLTF
TRBJ2-5,.,TRBV30,TRBD2,TGTGCCTGGGGGGGGGGGGTTACCCAAGAGACCCAGTACTTC,CAWGGGVTQETQYF
TRBJ2-2,.,TRBV7-8,TRBD1,TGTGCCAGCAGCCGCACGAACAGGGGAACCGGGGAGCTGTTTTTT,CASSRTNRGTGELFF
TRBJ1-6,many,TRBV4-1,.,TGCGCCAGCAGCCAAGACGGAGGTACACTTTTCTATAATTCACCCCTCCACTTT,CASSQDGGTLFYNSPLHF
TRBJ2-7,many,TRBV3-1,TRBD1,TGTGCCAGCAGCCAGACAGGGGGCAAGAACGAGCAGTACTTC,CASSQTGGKNEQYF
TRBJ2-1,few,TRBV5-1,.,TGCGCCAGCAGCAGGGGACAAATAAGCTCCTACAATGAGCAGTTCTTC,CASSRGQISSYNEQFF
TRBJ2-5,once,TRBV14,.,TGTGCCAGCAGCCAAGTGGACTGGGGAGAGACCCAGTGCTTC,CASSQVDWGETQCF
TRBJ2-2,many,TRBV29-1,TRBD1,TGCAGCGCCGGACAGGCCTCCGGGGAGCTGTTTTTT,CSAGQASGELFF
TRBJ1-2,many,TRBV7-9,.,TGTGCCAGCAGCTTAGGGGACGTTAACTATGGCTACACCTTC,CASSLGDVNYGYTF
TRBJ2-1,few,TRBV20-1,TRBD2,TGCAGTGCTTCCCTCCTCAGCGGGGGGAAGAATGAGCAGTTCTTC,CSASLLSGGKNEQFF
TRBJ1-5,.,TRBV4-1,.,TGCGCCAGCAGCCAAGACAGGGTCCAGCCCCAGCATTTT,CASSQDRVQPQHF
TRBJ2-6,.,TRBV5-8,.,TGTGCCAGCAGCAGGAGGTTTACCTCTGGGGCCAACGTCCTGACTTTC,CASSRRFTSGANVLTF
TRBJ2-3,few,TRBV18,.,TGTGCCAGCTCACCACAGGGCCCAGATACGCAGTATTTT,CASSPQGPDTQYF
TRBJ2-1,many,TRBV5-6,.,TGTGCCAGCAGCCTCTTCAAAGGGTACAATGAGCAGTTCTTC,CASSLFKGYNEQFF
TRBJ2-5,many,TRBV12-5,.,TGTGCTAGTGCCCTCGGAGGGGTAGAGACCCAGTACTTC,CASALGGVETQYF
TRBJ2-5,few,TRBV20-1,TRBD1,TGCAGTGCTAGAGAAGGGATGAACAGGGGACAAGAGACCCAGTACTTC,CSAREGMNRGQETQYF
TRBJ2-3,many,TRBV5-1,.,TGCGCCAGCAGCTTGGGGCTAGTTACAGATACGCAGTATTTT,CASSLGLVTDTQYF
TRBJ1-4,many,TRBV5-1,.,TGCGCCAGCAGCTCCAATATGGGTGAAAAACTGTTTTTT,CASSSNMGEKLFF
TRBJ1-1,few,TRBV7-9,.,TGTGCCAGCGCCAGGGGTTTAGACACTGAAGCTTTCTTT,CASARGLDTEAFF
TRBJ2-6,many,TRBV5-1,.,TGCGCCAGCAGGGCCGACAGCTCTGGGGCCAACGTCCTGACTTTC,CASRADSSGANVLTF
TRBJ2-1,.,TRBV2,TRBD2,TGTGCCAGCAGTGTAGCTAGCGGGAGGTTTAATGAGCAGTTCTTC,CASSVASGRFNEQFF
TRBJ2-1,many,TRBV6-2/TRBV6-3,.,TGTGCCAGCAGTTATGAGCCAGGAAACAATGAGCAGTTCTTC,CASSYEPGNNEQFF
TRBJ2-3,many,TRBV7-2,.,TGTGCCAGCAGCTTACAGGGGTTGGTAGGAGATACGCAGTATTTT,CASSLQGLVGDTQYF
TRBJ2-5,.,TRBV7-2,.,TGTGCCAGCAGCTTTCTTCGGGGAGCCCAAGAGACCCAGTACTTC,CASSFLRGAQETQYF
TRBJ1-1,.,TRBV11-2,.,TGTGCCAGCAGCTTAGAGGGACACCCGAACACTGAAGCTTTCTTT,CASSLEGHPNTEAFF
TRBJ2-3,medium-sized,TRBV20-1,.,TGCAGTGCTAGAGGGAGCGGGAGCACAGATACGCAGTATTTT,CSARGSGSTDTQYF
TRBJ1-6,many,TRBV5-1,.,TGCGCCAGCAGCTTAGGCGGGACGCAGAATAATTCACCCCTCCACTTT,CASSLGGTQNNSPLHF
TRBJ2-1,many,TRBV5-1,TRBD2,TGCGCCAGCAGCCCCAATAGCGGGGCGGAGCAGTTCTTC,CASSPNSGAEQFF
TRBJ2-1,.,TRBV7-6,TRBD1,TGTGCCAGCAGCCAACCCCCGACAGGGGCTAATGAGCAGTTCTTC,CASSQPPTGANEQFF
TRBJ1-2,many,TRBV7-9,TRBD1,TGTGCCAGCAGCCCGAGGGACAGACAAAATGGCTACACCTTC,CASSPRDRQNGYTF
TRBJ2-7,few,TRBV20-1,.,TGCAGTGCTAAGGGGATTTTAGCAGCCTACGAGCAGTACTTC,CSAKGILAAYEQYF
TRBJ2-7,many,TRBV29-1,.,TGCAGCGTAAACCTAGGGGACGAGCAGTACTTC,CSVNLGDEQYF
TRBJ1-1,.,TRBV10-3,TRBD1,TGTGCCATCAGGGGGGACAGGGGTTCGGCTGAAGCTTTCTTT,CAIRGDRGSAEAFF
TRBJ2-1,few,TRBV15,.,TGTGCCACCACGAAAGAAGGGAATGAGCAGTTCTTC,CATTKEGNEQFF
TRBJ1-6,many,TRBV25-1,.,TGTGCCAGCAGTGAATATCGGAGTTCACCCCTCCACTTT,CASSEYRSSPLHF
TRBJ1-5,few,TRBV7-9,.,TGTGCCAGCAGCTTAGGGGATACAGCCTCGGGACAGCCCCAGCATTTT,CASSLGDTASGQPQHF
TRBJ2-4,many,TRBV12-3/TRBV12-4,.,TGTGCCAGCAGTTTAGCCGTTGCGGGGGCCCGGGCCAAAAACATTCAGTACTTC,CASSLAVAGARAKNIQYF
TRBJ2-3,few,TRBV12-3/TRBV12-4,TRBD1,TGTGCCAGCATCCGCGGTAACAGGGGGCGAGATACGCAGTATTTT,CASIRGNRGRDTQYF
TRBJ1-1,many,TRBV27,TRBD1,TGTGCCAGCAAGGGGGCAGGGGGACACACTGAAGCTTTCTTT,CASKGAGGHTEAFF
TRBJ2-5,many,TRBV11-1,.,TGTGCCAGCAGCTCCGATTTCTCTGAGGTCGTTCGAGTCAAAGAGACCCAGTACTTC,CASSSDFSEVVRVKETQYF
TRBJ2-7,many,TRBV15,TRBD2,TGTGCCACCAGCAGAGATCGCGGGACTAGCGGGATCTACGAGCAGTACTTC,CATSRDRGTSGIYEQYF
TRBJ1-1,many,TRBV29-1,.,TGCAGCGTTGAAGGGAGGCAGAGAGCTGAAGCTTTCTTT,CSVEGRQRAEAFF
TRBJ2-7,.,TRBV18,.,TGTGCCAGCTCACCACCGCTCGTGGCAGGGTGGGAGTACGAGCAGTACTTC,CASSPPLVAGWEYEQYF
TRBJ2-7,few,TRBV6-1,.,TGTGCCAGCAGCCCTTACAACAGGCGATCCTACGAGCAGTACTTC,CASSPYNRRSYEQYF
TRBJ2-5,many,TRBV25-1,TRBD1,TGTGCCAGCAGTAAGGACAGGGGGGAGACCCAGTACTTC,CASSKDRGETQYF
TRBJ1-2,few,TRBV4-3,.,TGCGCCAGCAGCCAAGATCCAGGGAATGAGGCCTATGGCTACACCTTC,CASSQDPGNEAYGYTF
TRBJ2-3,many,TRBV20-1,.,TGCAGTGCTAGAGATAGGCGGGCCCAGTATTTT,CSARDRRAQYF
TRBJ2-3,.,TRBV5-5,.,TGTGCCAGCAGCTTGGGATTTGGGGATACGCAGTATTTT,CASSLGFGDTQYF
TRBJ2-7,.,TRBV11-2,.,TGTGCCAGCAGCTTAGGGGTCGACAGGCTTTACGAGCAGTACTTC,CASSLGVDRLYEQYF
TRBJ1-5,many,TRBV11-2,.,TGTGCCAGCAGCTTAGGGGTGCGGGGCAGCTCTAGCAATCAGCCCCAGCATTTT,CASSLGVRGSSSNQPQHF